This TCR beta chain was recorded in a study of beta chain features in type 1 diabetes. Study information: Age and gender were similar between patients and healthy donors, as were cell yields.

Based on CD45RO/CCR7/CD25/CD127/CD95/CD27, CD4+ regulatory, stem cell-like memory, naive and central memory cells were sorted. Overall study findings and caveats: The question left open here concerned HLA type influencing TCRB rearrangement.

Concerning this clone itself: Antigen specificity is unknown.

Deletions cut 3 bases from V and 0 bases from J, with 12 bases between. The CDR3 consists of 16 residues. Looked up from germline, CDR1 is LNHNV and CDR2 is YYDKDF (reference sequence). Expressed TCRB transcripts were sequenced because the isolated RNA had all been reverse transcribed beforehand. Profiling relied on immunoSEQ multiplex PCR, and the TCRdb table lists in-frame clones only, not all of them. The sample consists of 860,000 or so clones, under 20% of them appearing once. The TCR originated in a woman aged 18-35 years in good health. The gene calls are TRBV15 and TRBJ2-1; D is undetermined. The specimen was naive CD4+ T cells from blood. CDR3 coding DNA: TGTGCCACCAGCAGCGGCCACTGGATCTCCTACAATGAGCAGTTCTTC. It is translated as CATSSGHWISYNEQFF.